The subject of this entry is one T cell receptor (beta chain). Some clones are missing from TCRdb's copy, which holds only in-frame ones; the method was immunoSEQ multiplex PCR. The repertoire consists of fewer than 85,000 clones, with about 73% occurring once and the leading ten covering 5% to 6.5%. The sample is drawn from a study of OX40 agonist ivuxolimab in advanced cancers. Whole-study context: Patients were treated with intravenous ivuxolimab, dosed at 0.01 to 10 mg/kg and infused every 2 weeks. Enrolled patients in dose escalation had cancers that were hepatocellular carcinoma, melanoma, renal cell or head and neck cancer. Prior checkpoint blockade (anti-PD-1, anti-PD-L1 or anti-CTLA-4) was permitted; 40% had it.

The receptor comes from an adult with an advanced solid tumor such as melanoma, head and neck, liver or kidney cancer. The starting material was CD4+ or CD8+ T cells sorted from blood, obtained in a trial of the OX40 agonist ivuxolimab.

This CDR3 is CASSSGMGNEQFF. DNA for the CDR3: TGTGCCAGCAGCTCGGGAATGGGGAATGAGCAGTTCTTC. The chain couples TRBV5-4 to TRBJ2-1; D is perhaps TRBD2 (5 bases). This CDR3 region has 13 residues. Germline CDR1 and CDR2: SGHNT and YYREEE (reference sequence). Trimming took 3 bases from V and 7 from J, leaving 11 bases between them. The whole variable domain, remainder taken from reference TRBV5-4 and TRBJ2-1, is ETGVTQSPTHLIKTRGQQVTLRCSSQSGHNTVSWYQQALGQGPQFIFQYYREEENGRGNFPPRFSGLQFPNYSSELNVNALELDDSALYLCASSSGMGNEQFFGPGTRLTVL.